These T cell receptor beta chains were read from a single sample in a study of cytomegalovirus exposure and HLA in healthy donors. The repertoire was sequenced with immunoSEQ multiplex PCR; TCRdb's copy has only in-frame clones and lacks some. The sample lists 55,000 to 70,000 clones; over 90% were seen once. Input material: PBMCs. Receptor source: a man between 18 and 29 years old in good health and CMV-seronegative. Each CDR3 is given with its conserved first and last residue. A D gene is named only where the DNA matches it firmly. The size field is filled for only some rows; it gives once, few, many or a size class.

>13|TRBJ1-1|NA|NA|TRBV7-9
CASSPQGDTEAFF
TGTGCCAGCAGTCCACAGGGAGACACTGAAGCTTTCTTT
>13|TRBJ2-4|NA|NA|TRBV30
CASTRGGEDIQYF
TGTGCCTCCACGAGAGGGGGTGAGGACATTCAGTACTTC
>16|TRBJ1-2|NA|TRBD1|TRBV28
CASSSLGGGQNYGYTF
TGTGCCAGCAGTTCCCTGGGTGGGGGACAGAACTATGGCTACACCTTC
>15|TRBJ2-7|NA|TRBD2|TRBV19
CASSAGTSGAYEQYF
TGTGCCAGTAGTGCCGGGACTAGCGGAGCCTACGAGCAGTACTTC
>14|TRBJ2-5|NA|NA|TRBV5-5
CASSLLAARETQYF
TGTGCCAGCAGCTTGTTGGCCGCTCGAGAGACCCAGTACTTC
>13|TRBJ1-5|NA|NA|TRBV6-6
CASSLHSNQPQHF
TGTGCCAGCAGTTTACATAGCAATCAGCCCCAGCATTTT
>16|TRBJ1-3|NA|NA|TRBV7-2
CASSLAEGSSGNTIYF
TGTGCCAGCAGCTTAGCAGAAGGGAGCTCTGGAAACACCATATATTTT
>13|TRBJ2-5|NA|TRBD1|TRBV2
CASSVRGQETQYF
TGTGCCAGCAGTGTCAGGGGGCAAGAGACCCAGTACTTC
>13|TRBJ2-1|once|TRBD2|TRBV2
CASRDVTSAEQFF
TGTGCCAGCAGAGATGTGACTAGCGCTGAGCAGTTCTTC
>14|TRBJ2-3|NA|TRBD2|TRBV29-1
CSVAGGSSPDTQYF
TGCAGCGTTGCGGGGGGATCTAGCCCAGATACGCAGTATTTT
>15|TRBJ1-4|once|TRBD1|TRBV6-5
CASSFFRDSNEKLFF
TGTGCCAGCAGTTTCTTCCGGGACAGTAATGAAAAACTGTTTTTT
>15|TRBJ1-3|NA|NA|TRBV14
CASSHIQGRGNTIYF
TGTGCCAGCAGCCACATACAGGGCCGTGGAAACACCATATATTTT
>14|TRBJ2-3|NA|NA|TRBV18
CASSPRQGIDTQYF
TGTGCCAGCTCACCAAGGCAGGGTATAGATACGCAGTATTTT
>16|TRBJ2-3|NA|TRBD2|TRBV4-1
CASSQDPSGGTDTQYF
TGCGCCAGCAGCCAAGATCCAAGCGGGGGCACAGATACGCAGTATTTT
>14|TRBJ2-7|NA|NA|TRBV5-1
CASSLDRPPYEQYF
TGCGCCAGCAGCTTGGACAGGCCGCCCTACGAGCAGTACTTC
>14|TRBJ2-3|NA|NA|TRBV19
CASSIGASTDTQYF
TGTGCCAGTAGTATTGGGGCTAGCACAGATACGCAGTATTTT
>13|TRBJ2-7|NA|NA|TRBV19
CASSIPGHYEQYF
TGTGCCAGTAGTATTCCGGGACACTACGAGCAGTACTTC
>14|TRBJ2-7|NA|TRBD2|TRBV7-9
CASSSPSGDYEQYF
TGTGCCAGCAGTTCTCCCAGCGGGGACTACGAGCAGTACTTC
>15|TRBJ1-3|NA|NA|TRBV6-1
CASSEATGRGNTIYF
TGTGCCAGCAGTGAAGCTACAGGGCGAGGAAACACCATATATTTT
>17|TRBJ1-4|NA|NA|TRBV7-9
CASSLGQMVATNEKLFF
TGTGCCAGCAGCTTAGGACAGATGGTAGCAACTAATGAAAAACTGTTTTTT